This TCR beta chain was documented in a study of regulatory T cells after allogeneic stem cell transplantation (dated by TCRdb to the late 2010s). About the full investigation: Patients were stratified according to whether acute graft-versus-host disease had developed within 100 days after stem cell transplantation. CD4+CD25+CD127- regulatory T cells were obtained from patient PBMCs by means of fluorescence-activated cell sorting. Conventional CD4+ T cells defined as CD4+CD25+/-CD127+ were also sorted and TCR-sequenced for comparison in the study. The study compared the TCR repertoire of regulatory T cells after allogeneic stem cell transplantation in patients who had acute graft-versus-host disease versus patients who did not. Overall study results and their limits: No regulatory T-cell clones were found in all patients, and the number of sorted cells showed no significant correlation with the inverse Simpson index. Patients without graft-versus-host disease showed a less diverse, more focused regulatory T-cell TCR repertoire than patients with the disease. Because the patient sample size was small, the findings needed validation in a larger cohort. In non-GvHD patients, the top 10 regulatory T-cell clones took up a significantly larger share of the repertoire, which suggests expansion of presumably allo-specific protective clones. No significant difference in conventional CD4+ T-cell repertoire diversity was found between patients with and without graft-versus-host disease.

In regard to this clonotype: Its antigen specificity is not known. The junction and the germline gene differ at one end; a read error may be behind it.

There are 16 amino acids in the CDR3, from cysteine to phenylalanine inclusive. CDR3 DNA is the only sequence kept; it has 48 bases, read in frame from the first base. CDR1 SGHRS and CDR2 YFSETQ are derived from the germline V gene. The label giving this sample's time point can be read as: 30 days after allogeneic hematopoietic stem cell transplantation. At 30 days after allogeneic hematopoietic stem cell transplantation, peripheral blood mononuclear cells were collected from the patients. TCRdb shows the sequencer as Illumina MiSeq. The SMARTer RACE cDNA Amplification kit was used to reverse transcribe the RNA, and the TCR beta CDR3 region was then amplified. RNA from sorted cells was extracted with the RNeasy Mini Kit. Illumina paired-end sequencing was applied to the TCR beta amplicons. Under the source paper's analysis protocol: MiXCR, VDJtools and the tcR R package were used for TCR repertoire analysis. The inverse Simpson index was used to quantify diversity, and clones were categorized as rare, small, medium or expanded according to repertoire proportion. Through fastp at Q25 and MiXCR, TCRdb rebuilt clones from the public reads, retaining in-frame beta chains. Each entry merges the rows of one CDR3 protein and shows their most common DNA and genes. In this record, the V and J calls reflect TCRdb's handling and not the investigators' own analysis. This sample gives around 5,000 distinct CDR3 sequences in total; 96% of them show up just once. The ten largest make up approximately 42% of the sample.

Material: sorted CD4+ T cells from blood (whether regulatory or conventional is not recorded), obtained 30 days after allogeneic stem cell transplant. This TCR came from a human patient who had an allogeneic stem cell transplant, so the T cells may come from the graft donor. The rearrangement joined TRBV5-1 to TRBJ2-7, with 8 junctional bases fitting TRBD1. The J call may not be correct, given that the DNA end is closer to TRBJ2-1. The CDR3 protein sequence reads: CPSSRSAGTGSYEQFF. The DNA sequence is TGCCCCAGCAGCCGATCCGCCGGGACAGGATCGTACGAGCAGTTCTTC.